The present entry profiles one T cell receptor (beta chain) with its context. These data come from a study of T-cell reconstitution after alpha-beta-depleted transplantation in children. Germline V CDR1 and CDR2: MNHEY, SMNVEV (reference sequence). V lost 6 bases and J 2 bases, leaving 14 bases between the germline ends. CDR3 length equals 15 residues. Construction of the TCRbeta library involved unique molecular identifiers. Via MiXCR, TCRdb re-called the PCR reads, giving one row per CDR3 protein. The sample lists about 540,000 distinct CDR3 sequences; about a quarter were seen once. The sample in question was PBMCs, obtained before TCRalphabeta/CD19-depleted stem cell transplant. The chain employs TRBV27 and TRBJ1-5; tentatively, D is TRBD1 (5 bases). This receptor was taken from a boy in the first two years of life with Wiskott-Aldrich syndrome, due to receive a stem cell transplant. CDR3 coding DNA: TGTGCCAGCAGACCACAGGAGATTGGCAATCAGCCCCAGCATTTT. It translates to CASRPQEIGNQPQHF.